This passage covers 22 T cell receptor beta chains from one sample sequenced in a study. TCRdb called the 5' RACE reads again in MiXCR, with one record for every CDR3 protein. The sample consists of 8,000 to 10,000 distinct CDR3 sequences, roughly 29% of them appearing once. Input material: naive CD4+ T cells sorted from a lymph node. Subset: naive CD4+ T cells, CD4+CD45RA+CD25-. The source of these receptors is a female donor with breast cancer.

By proportion, this clonotype is large. CDR3 in DNA: TGTGCCAGCGGTGGACAGGGGAATAGGTACGAGCAGTACTTC. It codes for CASGGQGNRYEQYF. V gene TRBV6-6 combines with J gene TRBJ2-7, with 9 bases matching TRBD1. Germline CDR1 is MNHNY and CDR2 is SVGAGI (reference sequence). The CDR3 totals 14 residues. J was trimmed by 4 bases and V by 8 bases; bases with no gene match: 9.

Many counts were recorded for this clonotype. The rearrangement uses TRBV20-1 and TRBJ2-1; TRBD1 is a possible D gene (5 bases). CDR1 is DFQATT, CDR2 SNEGSKA, per germline (reference sequence). CDR3 length equals 13 residues. V was shortened by 3 bases and J by 3 bases, with 9 bases between the two germline ends. The CDR3, as DNA: TGCAGTGCTAGGGGCAGGGTCTACAATGAGCAGTTCTTC. Its protein is CSARGRVYNEQFF.

By frequency in the sample, this clonotype is medium-sized. This chain joins TRBV7-9 and TRBJ2-7, with unresolved D. Germline CDR1 is SEHNR and CDR2 is FQNEAQ (reference sequence). V dropped 5 bases and J dropped 2 bases, with 10 bases sitting between them. This CDR3 has 13 residues. DNA of the CDR3: TGTGCCAGCAGCCCCAAGGGTCCCTACGAGCAGTACTTC. Its protein is CASSPKGPYEQYF.

Details on this clonotype: The germline gene is not matched at one end of the junction; a read error may be the cause. The V call is TRBV12-3 or TRBV12-4, the J call TRBJ1-1; TRBD1 is a possible D gene (6 bases). The CDR3 length is 16 residues. CDR3 region: CTSSLAGNRVNTEAFF. The CDR3 bases are TGTACCAGCAGTTTAGCGGGAAACAGGGTGAACACTGAAGCTTTCTTT.

The V gene is TRBV20-1, the J gene TRBJ2-1; either TRBD1 or TRBD2 may supply D (5 bases each). The V gene's germline CDR1 is DFQATT and CDR2 SNEGSKA (reference sequence). V shed 0 bases and J shed 3 bases, with 12 bases lying between them. The CDR3 extends over 15 amino acids. Written as DNA, the CDR3 is TGCAGTGCTAGAGATTATGAGGGGAGCTACAATGAGCAGTTCTTC. Amino acid sequence: CSARDYEGSYNEQFF.

This clonotype has ten or more counts. J is TRBJ2-1 and V is TRBV12-3 or TRBV12-4; 11 bases align to TRBD2. The CDR3 runs to 15 residues. The V and J ends lost 6 bases and 8 bases, in that order; junction bases with no gene match: 9. Here the CDR3 reads CASSSTSGSLDEQFF. The CDR3 region has the DNA TGTGCCAGCAGCTCTACTAGCGGGAGCTTGGATGAGCAGTTCTTC.

This clonotype was recorded many times. This CDR3 reads CAAQGEGNEKLFF. The CDR3, as DNA: TGTGCCGCCCAAGGGGAGGGAAATGAAAAACTGTTTTTT. The rearrangement links TRBV10-3 to TRBJ1-4, with D maybe TRBD1 (5 bases). Germline CDR1 ENHRY, CDR2 SYGVKD. The CDR3 has 13 amino acids. V was clipped by 11 bases and J by 5 bases, with 15 bases between them.

This clonotype ranks as medium-sized (0.01 to 0.1%). This rearrangement joins TRBV5-1 to TRBJ2-3, with unresolved D. With 0 bases removed from V and 0 bases from J, the gap between germline ends came to 8 bases. Germline V lookup: CDR1 SGHRS, CDR2 YFSETQ. The CDR3 consists of 15 residues. Here the CDR3 reads CASSLGPKSTDTQYF. The CDR3 coding sequence is TGCGCCAGCAGCTTGGGCCCGAAAAGCACAGATACGCAGTATTTT.

By share, this clonotype counts as medium-sized (0.01 to 0.1%). The genes are TRBV12-3 or TRBV12-4 and TRBJ2-1; possible D gene TRBD2, 5 bases. The V end was cut by 3 bases, the J end by 6 bases, with 15 bases between. The CDR3 totals 15 residues. The CDR3 nucleotides are TGTGCCAGCAGTTTTTCAGCGGATCCCCTCAATGAGCAGTTCTTC. Amino acids: CASSFSADPLNEQFF.

This clonotype was picked up a small number of times. A much bigger clone sits one base away, suggesting this may be a read error. Here the CDR3 DNA reads TGCAGTGCTAGAGATTCGGCTAGCGGGCCCCATGAGCAGTACTTC. Its translation: CSARDSASGPHEQYF. This rearrangement joins TRBV20-1 to TRBJ2-7, with 8 bases fitting TRBD2. This CDR3 region has 15 residues. Germline V lookup: CDR1 DFQATT, CDR2 SNEGSKA (reference sequence). The trim removed 0 bases at V and 7 bases at J, leaving 11 bases unmatched.

This clonotype is medium-sized within its sample. The chain combines TRBV18 with TRBJ2-2; possible D gene TRBD2, 6 bases. The CDR3 length is 15 residues. Deletions cut 4 bases from V and 6 bases from J, with 15 bases between. Germline V lookup: CDR1 KGHSH, CDR2 LQKENI. The CDR3 region has the DNA TGTGCCAGCTCACTAGGGACTCGAAGACCCGGGGAGCTGTTTTTT. Encoded protein: CASSLGTRRPGELFF.

This clonotype was counted between two and nine times. A single base separates this from a much larger clone, so it may be a read error. The chain couples TRBV5-6 to TRBJ2-3; D gene unclear. V dropped 0 bases and J dropped 4 bases, with 9 bases sitting between them. This CDR3 region has 14 residues. The germline CDR1 and CDR2 sequences are SGHDT and YYEEEE. CDR3 DNA: TGTGCCAGCAGCTTGGGAGCACGGCCAGATACGCAGTATTTT. It codes for CASSLGARPDTQYF. The whole variable domain, remainder taken from reference TRBV5-6 and TRBJ2-3, is DAGVTQSPTHLIKTRGQQVTLRCSPKSGHDTVSWYQQALGQGPQFIFQYYEEEERQRGNFPDRFSGHQFPNYSSELNVNALLLGDSALYLCASSLGARPDTQYFGPGTRLTVL.

Relative to its sample, this clonotype is large (0.1 to 1%). This chain links TRBV5-1 with TRBJ2-3, with D possibly being TRBD1 or TRBD2 (5 bases each). With 4 bases removed from V and 0 bases from J, the gap between germline ends came to 12 bases. CDR3 length: 15 amino acids. Per the germline V gene, CDR1 is SGHRS and CDR2 is YFSETQ. CDR3 in DNA: TGCGCCAGCAGCATGGGGGACGTCAGCACAGATACGCAGTATTTT. It specifies CASSMGDVSTDTQYF.

This clonotype is labeled as medium-sized. The chain links TRBV18 to TRBJ1-5; 9 nucleotides agree with TRBD1. The V gene end was trimmed by 4 bases and the J gene end by 4 bases; junction bases not matched to a gene: 5. CDR1 and CDR2 from the germline V gene are KGHSH and LQKENI. The CDR3 consists of 15 residues. DNA of the CDR3: TGTGCCAGCTCACAACAGGGGGCATTGAATCAGCCCCAGCATTTT. Translating gives CASSQQGALNQPQHF.

This clonotype is labeled medium-sized (0.01 to 0.1%). This chain links TRBV7-6 with TRBJ2-7, with D perhaps TRBD1 (5 bases). CDR3 size: 15 residues. Germline CDR1 reads SGHVS; CDR2 reads FNYEAQ. V was shortened by 5 bases and J by 4 bases, with 18 bases between the two germline ends. CDR3 loop: CASSLRPGLFYEQYF. CDR3 sequence (DNA): TGTGCCAGCAGCCTACGGCCAGGGCTGTTTTACGAGCAGTACTTC.

A note on this clonotype: A read error may be the cause here, since a much bigger clone is one base away. J is TRBJ1-1 and V is TRBV5-1, with unresolved D. The CDR3 loop spans 14 amino acids. CDR1 and CDR2 from the germline V gene are SGHRS and YFSETQ. Here the CDR3 reads CASNLGRQNTEAFF. In nucleotides, the CDR3 is TGCGCCAGCAACTTGGGCAGGCAAAACACTGAAGCTTTCTTT.

By sample share, this clonotype is medium-sized. This chain uses TRBV6-5 with TRBJ1-2; D gene ambiguous. Germline V CDR1 and CDR2: MNHEY, SVGAGI. Trimming cost V 6 bases and J 4 bases, with 15 bases left between them. This CDR3 region has 14 residues. The CDR3, as DNA: TGTGCCAGCAGGCCAGGACGGGTCGGCTATGGCTACACCTTC. Translated: CASRPGRVGYGYTF.

This clonotype appeared a few times. The rearrangement links TRBV5-1 to TRBJ2-7; a weak D match, TRBD1 (5 bases). Germline CDR1 reads SGHRS; CDR2 reads YFSETQ. Trimming removed 3 bases from V and 4 bases from J, with 14 bases in between. The CDR3 length is 14 residues. In nucleotides, the CDR3 is TGCGCCAGCAGCTCGTACCTTAGGGGATACGAGCAGTACTTC. It specifies CASSSYLRGYEQYF. The entire variable domain, with the rest obtained from reference TRBV5-1 and TRBJ2-7, is as follows: KAGVTQTPRYLIKTRGQQVTLSCSPISGHRSVSWYQQTPGQGLQFLFEYFSETQRNKGNFPGRFSGRQFSNSRSEMNVSTLELGDSALYLCASSSYLRGYEQYFGPGTRLTVT.

In regard to this clonotype: One base away lies a much larger clone, so this may be a sequencing read error. This likely comes from a read error, as the CDR3 has no conserved phenylalanine or tryptophan at its end. Because the CDR3's place on the DNA is in doubt, the DNA is left out and the CDR3 is given as listed by TCRdb. The chain employs TRBV7-9 and TRBJ2-3; whether TRBD2, the table's D call, matches the DNA was not checked. The CDR3 region is 13 residues in length, termini included. The germline V gene has CDR1 SEHNR and CDR2 FQNEAQ (reference sequence). The CDR3 here is CASSVATSGKEYS.

Sample share makes this clonotype medium-sized. As DNA, the CDR3 is TGCAGTGCTAGGGAAAGCGGGAGGGCCGGAGAGACCCAGTACTTC. It yields the protein CSARESGRAGETQYF. V is TRBV20-1 and J is TRBJ2-5, with TRBD2 matching over 10 bases. Germline CDR1 and CDR2: DFQATT and SNEGSKA (reference sequence). CDR3 length equals 15 residues. With 3 bases clipped from V and 4 bases from J, the junction kept 8 bases outside the gene matches.

In its sample, this clonotype is medium-sized. The V call is TRBV7-6, the J call TRBJ2-2; 8 nucleotides match TRBD1. CDR1 is SGHVS, CDR2 FNYEAQ, per germline. The CDR3 contains 16 residues. The V gene end was trimmed by 5 bases and the J gene end by 1 base; junction bases not matched to a gene: 6. The CDR3 coding sequence is TGTGCCAGCAGCCAGGACAGGGCGGGGAACACCGGGGAGCTGTTTTTT. Protein sequence: CASSQDRAGNTGELFF. The full variable domain, completed using reference TRBV7-6 and TRBJ2-2, is GAGVSQSPRYKVTKRGQDVALRCDPISGHVSLYWYRQALGQGPEFLTYFNYEAQQDKSGLPNDRFSAERPEGSISTLTIQRTEQRDSAMYRCASSQDRAGNTGELFFGEGSRLTVL.

By frequency in the sample, this clonotype is medium-sized. CDR3 sequence reads: CSARDSNSNQPQHF. The CDR3 coding sequence is TGCAGTGCTAGGGACTCAAATAGCAATCAGCCCCAGCATTTT. This rearrangement joins TRBV20-1 to TRBJ1-5, with D uncertain. The CDR3 is 14 residues long. Trimming cost V 3 bases and J 0 bases, with 9 bases left between them. Germline lookup yields CDR1 DFQATT and CDR2 SNEGSKA (reference sequence).